One and the same sample provided the 22 T cell receptor beta chains below, sequenced in a study of PD-1 blockade in classical Hodgkin lymphoma. Measured with immunoSEQ multiplex PCR; TCRdb has only the in-frame clones, and not every one. The sample includes 8,000 to 8,500 clones, 86% seen only once; the top ten take around 20%. Patients all relapsed after autologous stem cell transplantation, and there was variation in brentuximab vedotin exposure. Researchers pulled CD8+ T cells out of thawed PBMCs using magnetic negative selection. The sequences come from CD8+ T cells from blood, collected at baseline. These receptors all come from a human donor with classical Hodgkin lymphoma.

V and J are TRBV4-2 and TRBJ2-7; TRBD1 aligns across 8 bases. CDR3 length: 13 amino acids. CDR1 and CDR2 (germline): LGHNA, YNFKEQ. Trimming cost V 6 bases and J 5 bases; bases outside gene matches: 6. CDR3 amino acids: CASSDGQGHEQYF. CDR3 coding DNA: TGTGCCAGCAGTGACGGACAGGGCCACGAGCAGTACTTC.

This chain joins TRBV28 and TRBJ2-2; 7 nucleotides line up with TRBD2. CDR3 length: 15 amino acids. The V gene's germline CDR1 is MDHEN and CDR2 SYDVKM. V trimming: 6 bases; J trimming: 4 bases; junction bases outside the gene matches: 8. CDR3 sequence reads: CASSVLAGGTGELFF. The CDR3 bases are TGTGCCAGCAGCGTGTTAGCGGGCGGCACCGGGGAGCTGTTTTTT. Full variable domain (missing parts from reference TRBV28 and TRBJ2-2): DVKVTQSSRYLVKRTGEKVFLECVQDMDHENMFWYRQDPGLGLRLIYFSYDVKMKEKGDIPEGYSVSREKKERFSLILESASTNQTSMYLCASSVLAGGTGELFFGEGSRLTVL.

This clone appeared once. This sequence joins TRBV21-1 and TRBJ1-5. TRBV21-1 corresponds to a pseudogene. This CDR3 comprises 14 residues. CDR3 nucleotide sequence: TGTGCCAGCAGCAAAGACGGAAGCAATCAGCCCCAGCATTTT. Translated: CASSKDGSNQPQHF.

The chain combines TRBV18 with TRBJ2-1; D unclear. Trimming removed 3 bases from V and 5 bases from J, with 8 bases in between. Germline values: CDR1 KGHSH, CDR2 LQKENI. This CDR3 has 13 residues. CDR3 protein: CASSPAIHNEQFF. CDR3 bases: TGTGCCAGCTCACCGGCAATCCACAATGAGCAGTTCTTC.

The CDR3 region is CASSLTYGDTEAFF. In DNA form, the CDR3 reads TGTGCCAGCAGCTTAACTTATGGGGACACTGAAGCTTTCTTT. This chain joins TRBV7-6 and TRBJ1-1; no firm D call. The V gene lost 2 bases and the J gene lost 3 bases, with 10 bases spanning the gap. Germline assignment: CDR1 SGHVS and CDR2 FNYEAQ. CDR3 size: 14 residues. Full variable domain (remainder filled in from reference TRBV7-6 and TRBJ1-1): GAGVSQSPRYKVTKRGQDVALRCDPISGHVSLYWYRQALGQGPEFLTYFNYEAQQDKSGLPNDRFSAERPEGSISTLTIQRTEQRDSAMYRCASSLTYGDTEAFFGQGTRLTVV.

The sample holds one count of this clone. CDR3 protein: CASSLESGHSTDTQYF. The CDR3 region has the DNA TGTGCCAGCAGCTTAGAATCTGGTCATAGCACAGATACGCAGTATTTT. The chain uses TRBV11-2 and TRBJ2-3, with no clear D. Germline V CDR1 and CDR2: SGHAT, FQNNGV. The CDR3 is made up of 16 amino acids. V dropped 0 bases and J dropped 0 bases, with 10 bases sitting between them. Filled out from reference TRBV11-2 and TRBJ2-3, the complete variable domain reads EAGVAQSPRYKIIEKRQSVAFWCNPISGHATLYWYQQILGQGPKLLIQFQNNGVVDDSQLPKDRFSAERLKGVDSTLKIQPAKLEDSAVYLCASSLESGHSTDTQYFGPGTRLTVL.

This chain links TRBV7-9 with TRBJ2-3; D perhaps matches TRBD2 (5 bases). Germline V lookup: CDR1 SEHNR, CDR2 FQNEAQ (reference sequence). The CDR3 contains 14 residues. V was clipped by 5 bases and J by 4 bases, with 13 bases between them. CDR3 sequence reads: CASSKLGVADTQYF. CDR3 bases: TGTGCCAGCAGCAAGTTGGGAGTGGCAGATACGCAGTATTTT.

The chain uses TRBV6-5 and TRBJ2-1, with 11 bases lining up with TRBD2. The CDR3 length is 16 residues. Germline V CDR1 and CDR2: MNHEY, SVGAGI. J lost 8 bases, V lost 0 bases, and 6 bases had no gene match. The CDR3 spells CASSYSLAGADYEQFF. In nucleotides, the CDR3 is TGTGCCAGCAGTTACTCACTAGCGGGGGCCGACTATGAGCAGTTCTTC.

This clone was counted a few times. The chain couples TRBV5-1 to TRBJ2-2, with D unclear. The germline CDR1 and CDR2 sequences are SGHRS and YFSETQ. This CDR3 is built from 14 residues. Between the trimmed V and J ends, which lost 2 bases and 1 base, there was a span of 6 bases. The CDR3 here is CASSFGGNTGELFF. The CDR3 DNA is TGCGCCAGCAGCTTCGGCGGGAACACCGGGGAGCTGTTTTTT.

V and J are TRBV28 and TRBJ2-3, with D hard to call. There are 12 residues in the CDR3. From germline, CDR1 is MDHEN and CDR2 SYDVKM. Trimming stripped 6 bases from V and 2 bases from J, with 6 bases between. CDR3 sequence reads: CASSGYTDTQYF. As DNA, the CDR3 is TGTGCCAGCAGCGGTTACACAGATACGCAGTATTTT.

This rearrangement joins TRBV7-2 to TRBJ1-1; D ambiguous. V was trimmed by 2 bases and J by 1 base, leaving 11 bases between them. CDR1 SGHTA and CDR2 FQGNSA come from the germline V gene. This CDR3 is 15 amino acids long. The CDR3 reads CASSLPRVRNTEAFF. In DNA, the CDR3 is TGTGCCAGCAGCTTACCCCGGGTGAGGAACACTGAAGCTTTCTTT. Variable domain in full (rest from reference TRBV7-2 and TRBJ1-1): GAGVSQSPSNKVTEKGKDVELRCDPISGHTALYWYRQSLGQGLEFLIYFQGNSAPDKSGLPSDRFSAERTGGSVSTLTIQRTQQEDSAVYLCASSLPRVRNTEAFFGQGTRLTVV.

J is TRBJ2-1 and V is TRBV6-5; either TRBD1 or TRBD2 may supply D (6 bases each). Germline V gene data show CDR1 as MNHEY and CDR2 as SVGAGI. The CDR3 is 11 amino acids. Trimming removed 7 bases at V and 8 bases at J, with 9 bases between. DNA for the CDR3: TGTGCCAGCATAAGGGGGGATGAGCAGTTCTTC. Translation gives CASIRGDEQFF.

The gene calls are TRBV27 and TRBJ2-1; weak D call: TRBD2 (5 bases). V dropped 2 bases and J dropped 2 bases, with 10 bases sitting between them. This CDR3 is 15 amino acids long. Germline assignment: CDR1 MNHEY and CDR2 SMNVEV (reference sequence). The CDR3 sequence is CASSLAGTTYNEQFF. The CDR3 nucleotides are TGTGCCAGCAGTTTAGCGGGTACCACCTACAATGAGCAGTTCTTC.

The chain joins TRBV29-1 to TRBJ2-5; the D gene could be TRBD1 or TRBD2 (5 bases each). The CDR3 runs 15 residues. Trimming removed 4 bases from V and 5 bases from J, with 20 bases in between. Germline V gene sequence: CDR1 SQVTM, CDR2 ANQGSEA. CDR3 protein: CSVVGGKGQWETQYF. The CDR3 bases are TGCAGCGTTGTTGGAGGAAAGGGGCAATGGGAGACCCAGTACTTC.

The rearrangement joins TRBV28 to TRBJ1-4; D might be TRBD1 (5 bases). Trimming cost V 3 bases and J 3 bases, with 11 bases left between them. CDR1 MDHEN and CDR2 SYDVKM come from the germline V gene. The CDR3 consists of 15 residues. CDR3: CASSFGGGPNEKLFF. Written as DNA, the CDR3 is TGTGCCAGCAGTTTCGGGGGAGGGCCTAATGAAAAACTGTTTTTT.

The CDR3 reads CASSLKGLYNEQFF. CDR3 DNA sequence: TGTGCCAGCAGCCTGAAGGGACTTTACAATGAGCAGTTCTTC. J is TRBJ2-1 and V is TRBV11-2, with D possibly TRBD2 on 6 matching bases. The CDR3 loop spans 14 amino acids. Between the trimmed V and J ends, which lost 5 bases and 4 bases, there was a span of 12 bases. CDR1 SGHAT and CDR2 FQNNGV come from the germline V gene.

The chain is built from TRBV5-6 and TRBJ2-1; no clear D. The CDR3 is 12 amino acids. Between the trimmed V and J ends, which lost 5 bases and 8 bases, there was a span of 11 bases. Germline V gene sequence: CDR1 SGHDT, CDR2 YYEEEE. In DNA form, the CDR3 reads TGTGCCAGCAGTTATCGAGCCGATGAGCAGTTCTTC. Translation: CASSYRADEQFF.

J is TRBJ2-1 and V is TRBV28; 8 nucleotides line up with TRBD2. This CDR3 contains 16 residues. The germline gives CDR1 MDHEN, CDR2 SYDVKM. Trimming took 1 base from V and 2 from J; bases not matched to a gene: 4. CDR3 sequence (DNA): TGTGCCAGCAGTTTATTGGCGGGGGGAGCCTACAATGAGCAGTTCTTC. Its protein product is CASSLLAGGAYNEQFF.

The chain has TRBV18 and TRBJ2-5; D might be TRBD1 (6 bases). V lost 6 bases and J 0 bases, leaving 14 bases between the germline ends. Germline lookup yields CDR1 KGHSH and CDR2 LQKENI. CDR3 length: 15 residues. The CDR3 region is CASSPRDNYQETQYF. The CDR3 DNA is TGTGCCAGCTCCCCCCGGGACAACTACCAAGAGACCCAGTACTTC.

This clone was detected only once. CDR3: CASRHGTATYEQYF. Here the CDR3 DNA reads TGTGCCAGCAGACACGGGACTGCTACTTACGAGCAGTACTTC. The chain uses TRBV6-1 and TRBJ2-7; TRBD2 is a possible D gene (6 bases). Germline V gives CDR1 MNHNS, CDR2 SASEGT. The CDR3 is 14 amino acids. V shed 6 bases and J shed 4 bases, with 16 bases lying between them.

The chain recombines TRBV12-5 with TRBJ1-3; D is unclear. From germline, CDR1 is LGHNT and CDR2 FRNRAP. Deletions cut 2 bases from V and 1 base from J, with 9 bases between. The CDR3 length is 15 residues. The CDR3 DNA follows: TGTGCTAGTGGTTTGCCCCCAGGATCTGGAAACACCATATATTTT. It translates to CASGLPPGSGNTIYF. Drawing the rest from reference TRBV12-5 and TRBJ1-3, the complete variable domain is DARVTQTPRHKVTEMGQEVTMRCQPILGHNTVFWYRQTMMQGLELLAYFRNRAPLDDSGMPKDRFSAEMPDATLATLKIQPSEPRDSAVYFCASGLPPGSGNTIYFGEGSWLTVV.

The chain links TRBV6-1 to TRBJ2-7; 11 bases agree with TRBD2. This CDR3 spans 13 amino acids. Germline V lookup: CDR1 MNHNS, CDR2 SASEGT. Germline trimming cut 7 bases from V and 2 bases from J; bases unmatched to any gene: 1. CDR3 DNA sequence: TGTGCCAGCAAACTAGCGGGGGCCTACGAGCAGTACTTC. This encodes CASKLAGAYEQYF.